These 12 T cell receptor beta chains were sequenced from one sample in a study of CD4 T cells in relation to SARS-CoV-2 and coronaviruses. No antigen has been assigned to these receptors. The method was immunoSEQ multiplex PCR; TCRdb's version includes in-frame clones alone and lacks a portion of them. The sample has about 24,000 clones; 77% are singletons. The unexposed donors gave CD4+ T cells in about 2010-2019, prior to COVID-19. Isolation of CD4+ T cells took place after roughly nine days in culture. Sequencing was done on a sample of CD4+ T cells from PBMCs, cultured in vitro. These receptors were collected from a human donor in good health.

The rearrangement links TRBV30 to TRBJ2-3, with 7 positions matching TRBD2. CDR3 length: 16 amino acids. Germline values: CDR1 GTSNPN, CDR2 SVGIG (reference sequence). Unmatched junction bases numbered 11, after V lost 0 bases and J lost 5 bases. The CDR3 region is CAWSVWEGSKGDTQYF. CDR3 nucleotides: TGTGCCTGGAGTGTATGGGAGGGATCAAAGGGAGATACGCAGTATTTT.

The chain joins TRBV3-1 (or the pseudogene TRBV3-2) to TRBJ1-3; 7 bases are shared with TRBD1. This CDR3 has 13 amino acids. Germline assignment: CDR1 LGHDT and CDR2 YNNKEL (reference sequence). Trimming took 5 bases from V and 8 from J; bases not matched to a gene: 6. The CDR3 nucleotides read TGTGCCAGCAGCTTAAGGGGGCAGGACACCATATATTTT. Protein product: CASSLRGQDTIYF.

The chain carries TRBV7-9 and TRBJ1-2; 7 bases line up with TRBD1. This CDR3 region has 17 residues. The junction had 11 bases not matched to a gene; V was cut back by 1 base and J by 3 bases. Per the germline V gene, CDR1 is SEHNR and CDR2 is FQNEAQ (reference sequence). In DNA, the CDR3 is TGTGCCAGCAGCTTAGGGGGACTGAGACAGGGTCACTATGGCTACACCTTC. Encoded protein: CASSLGGLRQGHYGYTF.

This clone was observed once. The chain recombines TRBV19 with TRBJ2-7; D may be TRBD1 (6 bases). The CDR3 spans 14 residues. V lost 8 bases, J lost 3 bases, and 17 bases lay in between. Per germline, CDR1 LNHDA and CDR2 SQIVND (reference sequence). The CDR3 DNA is TGTGCCAGTTTTACAGGGAAAGGAGGCTACGAGCAGTACTTC. Protein: CASFTGKGGYEQYF.

J is TRBJ2-6 and V is TRBV14; D uncertain. Trimming took 1 base from V and 0 from J, leaving 10 bases between them. There are 17 residues in the CDR3. The germline gives CDR1 SGHDN, CDR2 FVKESK. The CDR3 DNA is TGTGCCAGCAGCCAAGGGGCTTACAACTCTGGGGCCAACGTCCTGACTTTC. This encodes CASSQGAYNSGANVLTF.

The gene calls are TRBV12-3 or TRBV12-4 and TRBJ1-1, with TRBD1 matching 8 bases. This CDR3 contains 12 residues. The V and J ends lost 5 bases and 11 bases, in that order; junction bases with no gene match: 7. The CDR3 nucleotides read TGTGCCAGCAGTCGACGGACAGGGTGGGCTTTCTTT. Residues: CASSRRTGWAFF.

The chain combines TRBV6-1 with TRBJ2-1; no reliable D call. Per germline, CDR1 MNHNS and CDR2 SASEGT. The V end lost 2 bases, the J end lost 7 bases, and 12 bases lay between the germline ends. The CDR3 length is 14 residues. CDR3 amino acids: CASSELEGHNEQFF. In nucleotides, the CDR3 is TGTGCCAGCAGTGAATTAGAAGGGCATAATGAGCAGTTCTTC.

The chain carries TRBV28 and TRBJ2-7; D gene uncertain. Trimming pared 6 bases from V and 9 bases from J, leaving 27 bases between. The CDR3 loop spans 16 amino acids. The germline gives CDR1 MDHEN, CDR2 SYDVKM. The CDR3 loop is CASSPLPVDPTPPQYF. CDR3 DNA sequence: TGTGCCAGCAGCCCACTTCCCGTGGACCCTACCCCACCGCAGTACTTC.

This chain links TRBV18 with TRBJ2-5; D is perhaps TRBD2 (5 bases). Germline V CDR1 and CDR2: KGHSH, LQKENI. The CDR3 length is 14 residues. Trimming cost V 3 bases and J 5 bases, with 13 bases left between them. CDR3 sequence: CASSPGYGEETQYF. The CDR3 nucleotides are TGTGCCAGCTCACCCGGTTACGGGGAGGAGACCCAGTACTTC. The full variable domain, in which reference TRBV18 and TRBJ2-5 provide the parts outside the CDR3, is NAGVMQNPRHLVRRRGQEARLRCSPMKGHSHVYWYRQLPEEGLKFMVYLQKENIIDESGMPKERFSAEFPKEGPSILRIQQVVRGDSAAYFCASSPGYGEETQYFGPGTRLLVL.

The chain has TRBV28 and TRBJ2-2; D is unresolved. Germline values: CDR1 MDHEN, CDR2 SYDVKM. V was clipped by 5 bases and J by 7 bases, with 8 bases between them. This CDR3 has 12 residues. The CDR3 DNA reads TGTGCCAGCAGTCAATGGAGCGGGGAGCTGTTTTTT. This codes for CASSQWSGELFF.

The V call is TRBV7-3, the J call TRBJ1-1; 8 bases match TRBD1. This CDR3 comprises 15 residues. The V gene end was trimmed by 2 bases and the J gene end by 4 bases; junction bases not matched to a gene: 6. Germline CDR1 and CDR2: SGHTA and FQGTGA. The CDR3 sequence: CASSLGQGVGTEAFF. CDR3 nucleotides: TGTGCCAGCAGCTTAGGACAGGGTGTAGGCACTGAAGCTTTCTTT.

V and J are TRBV6-5 and TRBJ2-7; tentative D call: TRBD2 (6 bases). The length of the CDR3 is 12 residues. Germline V lookup: CDR1 MNHEY, CDR2 SVGAGI. The V gene lost 7 bases and the J gene lost 0 bases, with 7 bases spanning the gap. DNA of the CDR3: TGTGCCAGCACGCGGGACTCCTACGAGCAGTACTTC. Translated: CASTRDSYEQYF.